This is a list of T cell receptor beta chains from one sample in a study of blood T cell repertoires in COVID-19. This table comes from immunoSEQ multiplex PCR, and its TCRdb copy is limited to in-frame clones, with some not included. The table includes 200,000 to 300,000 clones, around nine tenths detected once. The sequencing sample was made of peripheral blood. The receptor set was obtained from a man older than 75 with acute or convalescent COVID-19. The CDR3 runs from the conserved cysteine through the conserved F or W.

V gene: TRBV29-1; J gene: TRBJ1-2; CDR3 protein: CSVEGAGDYGYTF
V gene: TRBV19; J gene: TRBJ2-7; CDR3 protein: CASSAYSGSGYEQYF
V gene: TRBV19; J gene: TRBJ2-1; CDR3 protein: CASSIVGGNYNEQFF
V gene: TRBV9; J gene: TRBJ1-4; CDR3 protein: CASSVTGAEKLFF
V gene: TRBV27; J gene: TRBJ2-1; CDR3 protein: CASSRRGLAGLNEQFF
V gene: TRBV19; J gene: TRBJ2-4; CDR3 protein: CASSIRGVGDIQYF
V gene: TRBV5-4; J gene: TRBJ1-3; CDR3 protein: CASSSDRGYGNTIYF
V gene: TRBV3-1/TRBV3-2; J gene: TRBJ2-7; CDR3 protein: CASSPYRGMSYEQYF
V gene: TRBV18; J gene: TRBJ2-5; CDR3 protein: CASSPPNSPGNLETQYF
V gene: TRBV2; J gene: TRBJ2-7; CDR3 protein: CASSLLAGGTYEQYF
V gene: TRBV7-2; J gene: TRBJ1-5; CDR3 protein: CASSFRVNSNQPQHF
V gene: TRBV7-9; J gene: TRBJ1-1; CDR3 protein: CASSNRDRGLNTEAFF
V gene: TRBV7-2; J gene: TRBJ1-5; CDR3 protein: CASSLERGQGNQPQHF
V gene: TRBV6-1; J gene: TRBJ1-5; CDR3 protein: CASNRQDPSQPQHF
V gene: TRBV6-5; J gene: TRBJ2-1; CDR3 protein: CASSYRGHFSYNEQFF
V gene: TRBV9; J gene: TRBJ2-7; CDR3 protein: CASSAGTGRHEQYF
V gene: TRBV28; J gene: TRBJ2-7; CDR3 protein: CASSFRNEQYF
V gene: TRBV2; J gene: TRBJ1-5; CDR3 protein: CASNGVAGNQPQHF
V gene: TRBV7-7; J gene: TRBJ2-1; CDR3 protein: CASSLALQGVNEQFF
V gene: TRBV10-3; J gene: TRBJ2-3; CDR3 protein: CAISSSTSGGITDTQYF
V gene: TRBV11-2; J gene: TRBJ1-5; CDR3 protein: CASSLRTGSNQPQHF
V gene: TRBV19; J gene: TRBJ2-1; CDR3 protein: CASSIAGGSYNEQFF
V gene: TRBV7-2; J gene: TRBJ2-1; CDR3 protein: CASSLGVAGIYNEQFF
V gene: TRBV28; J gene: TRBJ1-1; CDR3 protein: CASSLIGGRTEAFF
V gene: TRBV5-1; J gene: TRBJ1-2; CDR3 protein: CASSAGQGQRYGYTF
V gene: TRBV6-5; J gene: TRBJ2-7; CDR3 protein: CASSLTGTGSYEQYF
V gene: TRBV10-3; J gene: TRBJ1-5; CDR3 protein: CAISADRLEAQPQHF
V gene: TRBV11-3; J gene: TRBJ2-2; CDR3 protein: CASSWGALAGELFF
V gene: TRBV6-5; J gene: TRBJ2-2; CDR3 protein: CASSRAGELFF
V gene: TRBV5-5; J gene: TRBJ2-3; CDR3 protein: CASSLIGRDTSADTQYF
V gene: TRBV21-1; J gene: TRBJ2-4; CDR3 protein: CASSSLDRLAKNIQYF
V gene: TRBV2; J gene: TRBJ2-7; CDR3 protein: CASKLDGGGPNEQYF
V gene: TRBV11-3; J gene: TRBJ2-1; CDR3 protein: CASSTRQGYNEQFF
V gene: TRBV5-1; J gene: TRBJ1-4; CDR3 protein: CASTFQSGATNEKLFF
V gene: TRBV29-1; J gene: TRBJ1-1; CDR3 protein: CSVGQGATEAFF
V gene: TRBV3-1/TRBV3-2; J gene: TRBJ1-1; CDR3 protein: CASSQDTLWSTEAFF
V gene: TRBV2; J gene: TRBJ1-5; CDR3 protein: CASSVDHYSNQPQHF